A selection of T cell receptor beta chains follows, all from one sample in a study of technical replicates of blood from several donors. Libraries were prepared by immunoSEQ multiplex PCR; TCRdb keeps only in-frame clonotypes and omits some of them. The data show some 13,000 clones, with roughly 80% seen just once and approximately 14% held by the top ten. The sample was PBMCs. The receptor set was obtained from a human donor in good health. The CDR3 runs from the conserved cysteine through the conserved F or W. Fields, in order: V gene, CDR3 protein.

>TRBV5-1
CASSWGGAEAFF
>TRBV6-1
CASSGQGDTGELFF
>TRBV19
CASSIALAREQYF
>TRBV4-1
CASSQDPGQSEAFF
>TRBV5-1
CASSLSLAAYEQYF
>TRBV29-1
CSVEGLRSRWEETQYF
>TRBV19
CASSRAPQQPQHF
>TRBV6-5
CASSPGTGATEAFF
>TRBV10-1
CASSASQGFDQPQHF
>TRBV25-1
CASSGGPGYTF
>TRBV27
CASSYTGVETQYF
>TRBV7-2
CASSFAGHSYEQYF
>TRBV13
CASSPYTEAFF
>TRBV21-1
CASSKDRTGKYEQYF
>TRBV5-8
CASRSVAEAF
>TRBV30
CAWSGRPVSYEQYF
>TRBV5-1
CASSRGQGGDAFF
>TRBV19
CASSGTGGSQPQHF
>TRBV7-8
CASSLGQDNSYEQYF
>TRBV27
CASSPASGSYNEQFF
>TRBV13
CASSFSGRAQFF
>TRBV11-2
CASSFEQGRETQYF
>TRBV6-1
CASSELAGGPETQYF
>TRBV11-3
CASSLGASGTYNEQFF
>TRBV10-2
CASKQNRLQETQYF
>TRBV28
CASTPGQNTEAFF
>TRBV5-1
CASSREGGAGYTF
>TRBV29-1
CSVGPRQVDEQFF
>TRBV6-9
CASRTSGRTDTQYF
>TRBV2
CASSERPGGFEAFF
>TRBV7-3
CASSLGATGELFF
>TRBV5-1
CASRVSPGQGYEQYF
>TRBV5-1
CASSLAGLAEYYNEQFF
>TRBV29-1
CSVGGTGTNQPQHF
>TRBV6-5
CASKSGSTDTQYF
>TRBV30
CAWESGGETQYF
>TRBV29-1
CSVEDRVQWYQETQYF
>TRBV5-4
CASSLGGGGEKLFF
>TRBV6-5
CASRGTSGSNEQFF
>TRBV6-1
CASSGSSGSVNEQFF
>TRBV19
CASSPGAWYGYTF
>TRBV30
CAWKGIDDTEAFF
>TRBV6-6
CGISQGSGNTIYF
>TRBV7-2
CASSLEGGMSSYEQYF
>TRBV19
CASSISGLVYNEQFF
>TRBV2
CASGGTSGTETQYF
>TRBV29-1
CSFESGSSTDTQYF
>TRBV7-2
CASNKKTSGSVNTGELFF
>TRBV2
CASSVSSSEQYF
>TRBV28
CASSQTVVELFF
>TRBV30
CAWTGQASYEQYF
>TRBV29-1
CSVAGGKDYGYTF
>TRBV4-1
CASSQDAGRSTGELFF